The clone carrying this T cell receptor beta chain was counted only a few times. Its target is unknown. TCRdb analysed the reads with MiXCR anew, one entry per CDR3 protein. In the table there are about 190,000 distinct CDR3 sequences, 8.5% to 10% of which are singletons. The entry originates in a study of T cell repertoires in cytomegalovirus infection. Study summary: Signatures in public TCR beta sequences pointed to both CMV infection and matching HLA type. Study-level results: Clonotype analysis showed dominance of the ex vivo response by HLA-C-restricted CMV-specific TCR beta clonotypes.

The length of the CDR3 is 14 residues. The germline V gene has CDR1 KGHSH and CDR2 LQKENI. The V end was cut by 6 bases, the J end by 6 bases, with 17 bases between. The sample consisted of PBMCs. This chain connects TRBV18 to TRBJ1-1, with a possible D match to TRBD1 (6 bases). The receptor was isolated from a human donor in good health (CMV status not recorded). Some clones in this sample may be carry-over from other donors' samples. The CDR3 bases are TGTGCCAGCTCTCCCCAGGGGCCGGGCGCTGAAGCTTTCTTT. Translating it yields CASSPQGPGAEAFF.